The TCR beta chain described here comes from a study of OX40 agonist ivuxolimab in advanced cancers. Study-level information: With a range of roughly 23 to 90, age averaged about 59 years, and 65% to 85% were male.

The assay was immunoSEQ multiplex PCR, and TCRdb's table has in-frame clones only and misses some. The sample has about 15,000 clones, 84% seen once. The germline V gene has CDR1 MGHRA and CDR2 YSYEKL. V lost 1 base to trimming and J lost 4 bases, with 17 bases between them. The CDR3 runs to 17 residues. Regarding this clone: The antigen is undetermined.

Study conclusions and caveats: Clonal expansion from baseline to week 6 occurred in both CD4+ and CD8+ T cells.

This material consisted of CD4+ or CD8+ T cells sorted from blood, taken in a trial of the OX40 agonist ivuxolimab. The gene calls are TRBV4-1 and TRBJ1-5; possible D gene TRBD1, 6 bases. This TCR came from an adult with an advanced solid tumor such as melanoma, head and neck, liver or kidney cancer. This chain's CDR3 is CASSQVMSGTSNQPQHF. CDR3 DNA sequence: TGCGCCAGCAGCCAAGTTATGTCCGGGACATCAAATCAGCCCCAGCATTTT.